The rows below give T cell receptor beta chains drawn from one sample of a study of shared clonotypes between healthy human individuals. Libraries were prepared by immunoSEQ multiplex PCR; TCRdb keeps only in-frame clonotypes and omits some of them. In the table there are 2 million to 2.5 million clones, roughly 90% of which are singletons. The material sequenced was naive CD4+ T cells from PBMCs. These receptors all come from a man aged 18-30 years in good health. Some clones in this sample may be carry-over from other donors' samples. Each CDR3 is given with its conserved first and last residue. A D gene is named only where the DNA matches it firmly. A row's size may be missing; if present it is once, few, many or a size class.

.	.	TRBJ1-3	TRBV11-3	TGTGCCAGCAGCTTATCGGTCAGCTCTGGAAACACCATATATTTT	CASSLSVSSGNTIYF
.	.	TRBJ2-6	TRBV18	TGTGCCAGCTCACTTTCCAACGGATGGGGGGCCAACGTCCTGACTTTC	CASSLSNGWGANVLTF
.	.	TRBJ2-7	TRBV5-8	TGTGCCAGCAGCTTGGATAGGGGTACCTACGAGCAGTACTTC	CASSLDRGTYEQYF
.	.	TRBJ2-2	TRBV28	TGTGCCAGACCCCTTTCTCTGGATTTCGCGAACACCGGGGAGCTGTTTTTT	CARPLSLDFANTGELFF
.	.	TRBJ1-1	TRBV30	TGTGCCTGGGACGGCGCGGGGGGTGAAGCTTTCTTT	CAWDGAGGEAFF
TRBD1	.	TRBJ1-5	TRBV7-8	TGTGCCAGCAGCAATTCAGACAGGGGCCATCAGCCCCAGCATTTT	CASSNSDRGHQPQHF
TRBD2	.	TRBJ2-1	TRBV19	TGTGCCAGTAGTCAACTAGCGGGAGGGCCAAGTGAGCAGTTCTTC	CASSQLAGGPSEQFF
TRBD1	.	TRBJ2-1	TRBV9	TGTGCCAGCAGCGTAGATGGTCGGTCAGGGGGTTTCAATGAGCAGTTCTTC	CASSVDGRSGGFNEQFF
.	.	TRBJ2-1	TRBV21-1	TGTGCCAGCAGCACTCGGGGACTAGCGGGAGGGGTGGCTGAGCAGTTCTTC	CASSTRGLAGGVAEQFF
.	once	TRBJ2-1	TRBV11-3	TGTGCCAGCAGCCTAAGGATCTACAATGAGCAGTTCTTC	CASSLRIYNEQFF
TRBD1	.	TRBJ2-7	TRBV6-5	TGTGCCAGCAGTTCCTCCGGGACAGGGGCCTACGAGCAGTACTTC	CASSSSGTGAYEQYF
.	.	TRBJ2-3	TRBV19	TGTGCCAGTAGTATAGAGTCAGGGATGCGCACAGATACGCAGTATTTT	CASSIESGMRTDTQYF
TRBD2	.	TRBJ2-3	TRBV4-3	TGCGCCAGCAGCCAAGTGTGGGCTAGCGGGAGTGCAGATACGCAGTATTTT	CASSQVWASGSADTQYF
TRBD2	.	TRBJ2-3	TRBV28	TGTGCCAGCAGTTTATGGACTAGCGGGAGACGGCTAGATACGCAGTATTTT	CASSLWTSGRRLDTQYF
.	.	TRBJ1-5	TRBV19	TGTGCCAGTAGTGTCCTAGGGTTTGGTCAGCCCCAGCATTTT	CASSVLGFGQPQHF
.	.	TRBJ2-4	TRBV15	TGTGCCACTTCCCCGGGGCCCCGGGGCATTCAGTACTTC	CATSPGPRGIQYF
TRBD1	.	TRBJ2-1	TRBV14	TGTGCCAGCAGCCAAGCCCCACGGACAGGGACCATCTACAATGAGCAGTTCTTC	CASSQAPRTGTIYNEQFF
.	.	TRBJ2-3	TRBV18	TGTGCCAGCTCACCTCGGGAAGATACGCAGTATTTT	CASSPREDTQYF
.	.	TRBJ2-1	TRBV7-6	TGTGCCAGCAGAGTAGGCCTGGGAAGTTACAATGAGCAGTTCTTC	CASRVGLGSYNEQFF
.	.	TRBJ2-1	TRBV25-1	TGTGCCACCCAGGGGAGGGATGAGCAGTTCTTC	CATQGRDEQFF
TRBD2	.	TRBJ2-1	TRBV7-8	TGTGCCAGCAGCACCAGACTAGCGGGAGGTTCCAATGAGCAGTTCTTC	CASSTRLAGGSNEQFF
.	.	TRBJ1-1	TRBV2	TGTGCCAGCAGGGAGTTGAACACTGAAGCTTTCTTT	CASRELNTEAFF
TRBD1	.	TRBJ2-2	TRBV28	TGTGCCAGCAACAGGGGAGTCACCGGGGAGCTGTTTTTT	CASNRGVTGELFF
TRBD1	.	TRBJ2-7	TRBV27	TGTGCCAGCAGTCGGGACAGGGGGCGCAGAGGGTCCTACGAGCAGTACTTC	CASSRDRGRRGSYEQYF
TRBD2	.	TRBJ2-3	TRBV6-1	TGTGCCAGCAGGGGGACTAGCGGGAGTTCAGATACGCAGTATTTT	CASRGTSGSSDTQYF
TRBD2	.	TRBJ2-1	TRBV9	TGTGCCAGCAGCGTAGGCGCTAGCGGGAGGGCCGTAAATGAGCAGTTCTTC	CASSVGASGRAVNEQFF
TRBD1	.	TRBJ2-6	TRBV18	TGTGCCAGCTCACCCGGACAGGCTGGGGCCAACGTCCTGACTTTC	CASSPGQAGANVLTF
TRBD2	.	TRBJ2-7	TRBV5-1	TGCGCCAGCAGCTTGGGGGTTACGTCTAGCGGGTTTGACGAGCAGTACTTC	CASSLGVTSSGFDEQYF